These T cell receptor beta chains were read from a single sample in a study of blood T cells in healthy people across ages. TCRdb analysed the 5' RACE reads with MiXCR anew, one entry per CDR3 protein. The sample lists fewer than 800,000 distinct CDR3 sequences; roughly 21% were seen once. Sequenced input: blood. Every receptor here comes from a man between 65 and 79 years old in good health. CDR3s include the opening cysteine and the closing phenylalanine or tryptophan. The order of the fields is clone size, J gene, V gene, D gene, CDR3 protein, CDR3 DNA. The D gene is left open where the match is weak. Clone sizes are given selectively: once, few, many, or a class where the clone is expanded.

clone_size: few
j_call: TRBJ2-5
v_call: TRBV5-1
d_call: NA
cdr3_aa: CASSQGTLKETQYF
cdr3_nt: TGCGCCAGCAGCCAGGGAACCCTTAAAGAGACCCAGTACTTC

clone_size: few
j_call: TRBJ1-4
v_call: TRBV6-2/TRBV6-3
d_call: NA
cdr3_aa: CASSYSGKSATNEKLFF
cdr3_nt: TGTGCCAGCAGTTACTCCGGGAAGTCGGCAACTAATGAAAAACTGTTTTTT

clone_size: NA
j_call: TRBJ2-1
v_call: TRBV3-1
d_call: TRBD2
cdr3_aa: CASSQNGRAVNEQFF
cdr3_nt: TGTGCCAGCAGCCAAAACGGGAGGGCCGTCAATGAGCAGTTCTTC

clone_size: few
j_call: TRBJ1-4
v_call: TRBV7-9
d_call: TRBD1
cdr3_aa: CASSKGTAINEKLFF
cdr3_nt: TGTGCCAGCAGCAAAGGGACAGCAATTAATGAAAAACTGTTTTTT

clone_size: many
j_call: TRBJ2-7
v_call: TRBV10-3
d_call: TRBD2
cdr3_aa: CAIGTTSYEQYF
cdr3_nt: TGTGCCATCGGGACTACTAGCTACGAGCAGTACTTC

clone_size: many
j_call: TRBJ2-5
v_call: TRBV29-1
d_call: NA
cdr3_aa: CSGGETEETQYF
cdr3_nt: TGCAGCGGGGGGGAGACAGAAGAGACCCAGTACTTC

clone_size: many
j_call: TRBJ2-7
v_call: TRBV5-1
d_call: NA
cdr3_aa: CASRVRASSYEQYF
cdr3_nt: TGCGCCAGCAGGGTAAGGGCCTCCTCCTACGAGCAGTACTTC

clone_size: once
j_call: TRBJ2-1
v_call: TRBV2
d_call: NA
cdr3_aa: CASGGPLKNEQFF
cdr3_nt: TGTGCCAGCGGAGGCCCACTTAAAAATGAGCAGTTCTTC

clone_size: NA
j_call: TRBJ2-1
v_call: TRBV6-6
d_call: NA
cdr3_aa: CASSVQGPYNEQFF
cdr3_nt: TGTGCCAGCAGTGTACAGGGCCCCTACAATGAGCAGTTCTTC

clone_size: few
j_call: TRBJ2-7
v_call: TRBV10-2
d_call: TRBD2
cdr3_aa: CASALVAGGPGNEQYF
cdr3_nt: TGCGCCAGCGCATTAGTAGCGGGAGGGCCCGGGAACGAGCAGTACTTC

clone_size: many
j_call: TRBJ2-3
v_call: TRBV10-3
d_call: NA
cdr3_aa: CAIKGVSTDTQYF
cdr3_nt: TGTGCCATCAAAGGAGTAAGCACAGATACGCAGTATTTT

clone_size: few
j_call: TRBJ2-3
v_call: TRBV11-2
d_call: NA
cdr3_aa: CASSLKSASPSTDTQYF
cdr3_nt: TGTGCCAGCAGCTTAAAGTCGGCTAGCCCGAGCACAGATACGCAGTATTTT

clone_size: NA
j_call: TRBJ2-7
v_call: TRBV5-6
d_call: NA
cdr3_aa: CASSVEELDSFHEQYF
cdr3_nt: TGTGCCAGCAGCGTTGAAGAGCTTGACAGCTTCCACGAGCAGTACTTC

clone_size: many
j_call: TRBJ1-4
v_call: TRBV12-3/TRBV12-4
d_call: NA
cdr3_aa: CASSLGPNEKLFF
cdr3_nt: TGTGCCAGCAGCCTGGGGCCAAATGAAAAACTGTTTTTT

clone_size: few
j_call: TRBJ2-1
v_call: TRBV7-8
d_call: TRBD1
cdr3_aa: CASSSPPRGLHNEQFF
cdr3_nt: TGTGCCAGCAGCTCGCCCCCCAGGGGGCTCCACAATGAGCAGTTCTTC

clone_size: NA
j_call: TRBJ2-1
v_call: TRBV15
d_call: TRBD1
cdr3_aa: CATSRYRGGARGNEQFF
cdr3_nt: TGTGCCACCAGCAGATACCGAGGGGGCGCCCGGGGCAATGAGCAGTTCTTC

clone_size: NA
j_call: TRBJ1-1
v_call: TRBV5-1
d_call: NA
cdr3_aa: CASSQLGTPNTEAFF
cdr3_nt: TGCGCCAGCAGCCAACTTGGGACACCGAACACTGAAGCTTTCTTT

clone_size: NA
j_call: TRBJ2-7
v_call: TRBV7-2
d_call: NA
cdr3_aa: CASSLGPGGRAYEQYF
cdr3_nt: TGTGCCAGCAGCTTAGGCCCCGGCGGCAGGGCCTACGAGCAGTACTTC

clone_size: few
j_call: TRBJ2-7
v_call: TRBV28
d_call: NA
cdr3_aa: CASSSLDRYEQYF
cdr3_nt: TGTGCCAGCAGCTCCTTGGACCGCTACGAGCAGTACTTC

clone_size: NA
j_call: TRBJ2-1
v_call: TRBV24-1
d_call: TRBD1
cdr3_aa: CATSGWTGLYNEQFF
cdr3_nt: TGTGCCACCAGTGGTTGGACAGGGTTATACAATGAGCAGTTCTTC

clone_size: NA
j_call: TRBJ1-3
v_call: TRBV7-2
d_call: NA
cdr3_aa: CASRLAASTGNTIYF
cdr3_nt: TGTGCCAGCAGATTAGCCGCCAGTACTGGAAACACCATATATTTT

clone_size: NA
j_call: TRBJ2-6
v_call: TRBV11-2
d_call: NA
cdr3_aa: CASSFSPGANVLTF
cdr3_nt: TGTGCCAGCAGCTTTTCACCGGGGGCCAACGTCCTGACTTTC

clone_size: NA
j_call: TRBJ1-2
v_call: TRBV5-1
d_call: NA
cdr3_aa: CASSPRASNYGYTF
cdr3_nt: TGCGCCAGCAGCCCACGGGCCTCTAACTATGGCTACACCTTC

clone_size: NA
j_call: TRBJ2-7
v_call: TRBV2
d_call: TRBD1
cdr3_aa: CASRARLRGQGANYEQYF
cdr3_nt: TGTGCCAGCAGGGCCCGCTTGAGAGGACAGGGGGCAAACTACGAGCAGTACTTC

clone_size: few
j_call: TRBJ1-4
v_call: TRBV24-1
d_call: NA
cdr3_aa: CATSSRDQGEKLFF
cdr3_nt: TGTGCCACCAGTTCAAGGGATCAGGGGGAAAAACTGTTTTTT

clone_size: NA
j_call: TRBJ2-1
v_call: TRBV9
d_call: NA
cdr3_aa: CASSDRDNYNEQFF
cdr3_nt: TGTGCCAGCAGCGACCGGGACAACTACAATGAGCAGTTCTTC

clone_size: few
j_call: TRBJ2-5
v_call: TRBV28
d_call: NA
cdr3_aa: CASSFTGTQETQYF
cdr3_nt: TGTGCCAGCAGTTTCACGGGAACCCAAGAGACCCAGTACTTC

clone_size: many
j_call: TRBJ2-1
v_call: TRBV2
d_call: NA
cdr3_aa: CASSEWNEQFF
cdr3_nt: TGTGCCAGCAGTGAGTGGAATGAGCAGTTCTTC

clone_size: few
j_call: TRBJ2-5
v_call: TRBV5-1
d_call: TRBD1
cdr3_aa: CASSLDSGGDETQYF
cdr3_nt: TGCGCCAGCAGCTTGGATTCAGGGGGCGATGAGACCCAGTACTTC

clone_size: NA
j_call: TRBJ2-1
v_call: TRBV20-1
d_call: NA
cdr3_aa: CSARVTDGEQFF
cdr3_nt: TGCAGTGCTAGAGTTACGGATGGTGAGCAGTTCTTC

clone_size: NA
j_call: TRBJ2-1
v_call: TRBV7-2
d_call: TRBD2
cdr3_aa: CASSQPNLAGGEQFF
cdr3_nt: TGTGCCAGCAGCCAACCGAACCTAGCGGGAGGTGAGCAGTTCTTC

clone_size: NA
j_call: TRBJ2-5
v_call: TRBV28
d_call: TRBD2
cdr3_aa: CASSFWEAGGETQYF
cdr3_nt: TGTGCCAGCAGTTTCTGGGAGGCCGGGGGGGAGACCCAGTACTTC

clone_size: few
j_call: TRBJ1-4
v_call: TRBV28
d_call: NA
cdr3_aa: CASSERILEKLFF
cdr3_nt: TGTGCCAGCAGTGAACGGATTCTTGAAAAACTGTTTTTT

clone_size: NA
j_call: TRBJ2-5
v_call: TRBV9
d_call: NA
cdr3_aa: CASVKRPYF
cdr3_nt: TGTGCCAGCGTCAAGAGACCCTACTTC

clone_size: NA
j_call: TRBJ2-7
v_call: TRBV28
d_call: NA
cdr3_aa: CASSLGQSEQYF
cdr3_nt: TGTGCCAGCAGCCTCGGACAGTCGGAGCAGTACTTC

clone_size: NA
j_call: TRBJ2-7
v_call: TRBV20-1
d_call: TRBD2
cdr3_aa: CSARASSGTNNEQYF
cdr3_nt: TGCAGTGCTAGAGCCAGTTCCGGGACTAACAATGAGCAGTACTTC